Detailed here is one T cell receptor (beta chain). Its antigen remains unknown. The source of the sample is a study of beta chain features in type 1 diabetes. Study conclusions and caveats: Patients' naive, central memory and regulatory TCRB repertoires appeared more alike than those of healthy donors.

J lost 5 bases, V lost 4 bases, and 5 bases had no gene match. CDR1 is SGHRS, CDR2 YFSETQ, per germline. This CDR3 has 15 residues. Investigators reverse transcribed all isolated RNA, so they sequenced expressed TCRB transcripts. The repertoire was sequenced with immunoSEQ multiplex PCR; TCRdb's copy has only in-frame clones and lacks some. The sample lists over 700,000 clones, roughly a sixth seen once, with 0.023% in the top ten. The chain employs TRBV5-1 and TRBJ2-2, with 10 positions matching TRBD1. This sequence was found in a woman aged 18-29 years in good health. Sequences were obtained from naive CD4+ T cells from blood. The CDR3 region has the DNA TGCGCCAGCAGCCCTATGGACAGGGGGACCGGGGAGCTGTTTTTT. It translates to CASSPMDRGTGELFF.